Below, 9 T cell receptor beta chains from the same sample are listed, as sequenced in a study of shared clonotypes between healthy human individuals. Sequencing was performed with immunoSEQ multiplex PCR; in TCRdb, only in-frame clones are kept and a portion is missing. The sample includes a few hundred thousand clones, roughly three quarters of them seen just once. The sample comprised PBMCs. The receptors were sampled from a woman aged 40 to 50 in good health. Some clones in this sample may be carry-over from other donors' samples.

This clone has only one observation. V and J are TRBV2 and TRBJ1-5; D is unresolved. In germline, CDR1 is SNHLY, CDR2 FYNNEI. The length of the CDR3 is 14 residues. The germline V and J ends were trimmed by 2 bases and 4 bases, with 9 bases remaining between them. The CDR3 sequence is CASSEWSLNQPQHF. CDR3 bases: TGTGCCAGCAGTGAATGGTCGCTAAATCAGCCCCAGCATTTT. Variable domain in full (rest from reference TRBV2 and TRBJ1-5): EPEVTQTPSHQVTQMGQEVILRCVPISNHLYFYWYRQILGQKVEFLVSFYNNEISEKSEIFDDQFSVERPDGSNFTLKIRSTKLEDSAMYFCASSEWSLNQPQHFGDGTRLSIL.

The rearrangement links TRBV28 to TRBJ2-7, with TRBD1 matching 7 bases. This CDR3 region has 15 residues. Germline lookup yields CDR1 MDHEN and CDR2 SYDVKM. Trimming at V came to 2 bases and at J to 5 bases, leaving 9 bases not matched to a gene. CDR3 nucleotide sequence: TGTGCCAGCAGTTTACTGGCAGGGGGTGGGAACGAGCAGTACTTC. Encoded protein: CASSLLAGGGNEQYF.

This clone was seen at least ten times. This chain joins TRBV5-1 and TRBJ2-7; D is unclear. The CDR3 has 13 amino acids. The V and J ends lost 0 bases and 5 bases respectively, with 9 bases between them. CDR1 SGHRS and CDR2 YFSETQ come from the germline V gene. CDR3 protein: CASSLASTNEQYF. The DNA for the CDR3 is TGCGCCAGCAGCTTGGCCAGTACCAACGAGCAGTACTTC.

This rearrangement joins TRBV11-2 to TRBJ2-2; no clear D. This CDR3 has 15 amino acids. The germline gives CDR1 SGHAT, CDR2 FQNNGV. Trimming shortened V by 5 bases and J by 7 bases, and 17 bases separated the two germline ends. The CDR3 region has the DNA TGTGCCAGCAGCGAACGACACGGCCGGATCGGGGAGCTGTTTTTT. Amino acid sequence: CASSERHGRIGELFF.

This clone is a singleton in its sample. V is TRBV6-6 and J is TRBJ2-1, with D possibly being TRBD2 (5 bases). The CDR3 runs to 15 residues. CDR1 is MNHNY and CDR2 is SVGAGI in the germline V gene (reference sequence). Between the trimmed V and J ends, which lost 6 bases and 1 base, there was a span of 13 bases. CDR3 coding DNA: TGTGCCAGCAGACTAACTAGTTTATCCTACAATGAGCAGTTCTTC. Amino acids: CASRLTSLSYNEQFF.

The J gene is TRBJ2-5, the V gene TRBV6-5, with D tentatively TRBD1 or TRBD2 (6 bases each). CDR3 length: 15 amino acids. Germline V gives CDR1 MNHEY, CDR2 SVGAGI. V was trimmed by 4 bases and J by 4 bases, leaving 16 bases between them. Here the CDR3 reads CASSSAWGAGETQYF. Written as DNA, the CDR3 is TGTGCCAGCAGTTCGGCGTGGGGGGCCGGAGAGACCCAGTACTTC.

This sequence joins TRBV5-6 and TRBJ2-3, with D possibly TRBD2 on 6 matching bases. The CDR3 length is 15 residues. Germline values: CDR1 SGHDT, CDR2 YYEEEE. Trimming left V 2 bases short and J 2 bases short, with 12 bases between. In nucleotides, the CDR3 is TGTGCCAGCAGCTTCCGGACTACTTACACAGATACGCAGTATTTT. Translating it yields CASSFRTTYTDTQYF.

This clone occurred a few times. The J gene is TRBJ1-5, the V gene TRBV27; 8 nucleotides match TRBD1. With 5 bases clipped from V and 9 bases from J, the junction kept 3 bases outside the gene matches. The CDR3 runs to 12 residues. Germline CDR1 is MNHEY and CDR2 is SMNVEV (reference sequence). The CDR3 loop is CASSPTGGPQHF. The CDR3 DNA follows: TGTGCCAGCAGTCCCACAGGGGGGCCCCAGCATTTT.

This clone has a handful of counts. V and J are TRBV18 and TRBJ2-7; 7 nucleotides line up with TRBD2. J was trimmed by 5 bases and V by 0 bases; bases with no gene match: 16. The germline CDR1 and CDR2 sequences are KGHSH and LQKENI. The CDR3 covers 18 residues. The CDR3 loop reads CASSPPMGAGTDRDEQYF. As DNA, the CDR3 is TGTGCCAGCTCACCACCGATGGGAGCGGGAACAGACCGGGACGAGCAGTACTTC.